Presented here are 14 T cell receptor beta chains from one specimen sequenced in a study of blood T cells in healthy people across ages. A second about 6 to 12 cycle PCR used barcoded and J-beta primers. TCRdb processed the 5' RACE reads anew with MiXCR; each CDR3 protein has one entry. Counted here are 850,000 to 950,000 distinct CDR3 sequences, around 30% occurring once; the ten biggest clones make up 15% to 20%. Sample: blood. Receptor source: a woman of 80 years or more in good health.

For the CDR3, the DNA is TGCAGTGCTAGTGTCCACGAGCAGTACTTC. It yields the protein CSASVHEQYF. This chain links TRBV20-1 with TRBJ2-5; D is unclear. TRBJ2-7 explains the end of the DNA better; the J call may be wrong. Germline CDR1 is DFQATT and CDR2 is SNEGSKA (reference sequence). CDR3 length: 10 amino acids.

Comments on this clonotype: Relative to the germline gene, one junction end is altered; a read error may explain this. The chain couples TRBV6-6 to TRBJ2-3, with D tentatively TRBD1 (5 bases). Germline V gene data show CDR1 as MNHNY and CDR2 as SVGAGI (reference sequence). The CDR3 has 11 amino acids. The CDR3 loop is CASSLTATQYF. The CDR3 DNA sequence: TGTGCCAGCAGTCTGACAGCTACGCAGTATTTT.

Notes on this clonotype: One base away lies a much larger clone, so this may be a sequencing read error. The V and J genes are TRBV24-1 and TRBJ1-6, with D unresolved. The CDR3 extends over 12 amino acids. Germline-derived CDR1 and CDR2 are KGHDR and SFDVKD. CDR3 nucleotide sequence: TGTACCACCAGTGATACGGGTTCACCCCTCCACTTT. This encodes CTTSDTGSPLHF.

The rearrangement joins TRBV5-4 to TRBJ2-4, with TRBD2 matching over 14 bases. The CDR3 consists of 17 residues. The V segment lost 5 bases and the J segment 13 bases; nucleotides outside the gene matches: 17. CDR1 is SGHNT, CDR2 YYREEE, per germline (reference sequence). Here the CDR3 DNA reads TGTGCCAGCAGTCAGGGACTAGCGGGGGCCATAGACAATGAGCAGTACTTC. Translated, it gives CASSQGLAGAIDNEQYF.

This clonotype was seen only a few times. This may stem from a read error, because a much larger clone lies one nucleotide away. This chain joins TRBV7-2 and TRBJ2-1, with D perhaps TRBD2 (6 bases). There are 13 residues in the CDR3. From germline, CDR1 is SGHTA and CDR2 FQGNSA. CDR3 nucleotide sequence: TGTGCCTGCAGCTTATTGTATCGGGACTCCAAGTTCTTC. Its protein is CACSLLYRDSKFF.

Regarding this clonotype: Sequence at one end of the junction differs from germline and may be a read error. The V call is TRBV7-9, the J call TRBJ1-2, with D maybe TRBD1 (5 bases). CDR3 length equals 14 residues. Germline V gives CDR1 SEHNR, CDR2 FQNEAQ (reference sequence). The CDR3 reads CASSLAGVGYGHTF. Here the CDR3 DNA reads TGTGCCAGCAGCTTAGCAGGGGTCGGCTATGGCCACACCTTC.

A single count supports this clonotype. The gene calls are TRBV9 and TRBJ2-1, with D unclear. Germline V gene data show CDR1 as SGDLS and CDR2 as YYNGEE. The CDR3 contains 13 residues. V lost 7 bases and J 7 bases, leaving 15 bases between the germline ends. In DNA form, the CDR3 reads TGTGCCAGCGGCAAATACCCGGGTAATGAGCAGTTCTTC. Translation: CASGKYPGNEQFF.

This clonotype was observed a handful of times. The CDR3 loop reads CASSLFGGALSNQPQHF. The CDR3 nucleotides read TGTGCCAGCAGTTTATTTGGGGGGGCCTTAAGCAATCAGCCCCAGCATTTT. The V call is TRBV12-3 or TRBV12-4, the J call TRBJ1-5; a weak D match, TRBD1 (6 bases). This CDR3 has 17 amino acids. The ends were cut back, 2 bases at V and 1 base at J, with 15 bases in the middle.

The sample holds many counts of this clonotype. This CDR3 is CASKGLAGGEDTQYF. The CDR3 DNA sequence: TGTGCCAGCAAGGGACTAGCGGGGGGGGAAGATACGCAGTATTTT. The genes are TRBV28 and TRBJ2-3; 16 bases are shared with TRBD2. Germline assignment: CDR1 MDHEN and CDR2 SYDVKM. The CDR3 runs to 15 residues. J lost 5 bases, V lost 7 bases, and 3 bases had no gene match.

A word on this clonotype: The DNA is left out, because the CDR3 cannot be placed on it with certainty; the CDR3 is given as TCRdb lists it. The gene calls are TRBV11-2 and TRBJ2-3; no DNA check was done on the table's D call, TRBD2. Germline V CDR1 and CDR2: SGHAT, FQNNGV. The CDR3 is 24 residues long, ends included. CDR3 region: CASSLGGEEGYTFGSGTSTDTQYF.

This clonotype was seen only a few times. The chain is built from TRBV28 and TRBJ2-7; tentatively, D is TRBD2 (5 bases). With the DNA end fitting TRBJ2-4 better, the J assignment may be wrong. The CDR3 contains 15 residues. Germline assignment: CDR1 MDHEN and CDR2 SYDVKM. The CDR3 here is CASSFLSGRKNIQYF. CDR3 DNA sequence: TGTGCCAGCAGTTTTCTGTCGGGGAGAAAAAACATTCAGTACTTC.

The CDR3 sequence: CASSWGIGETAFF. In DNA, the CDR3 is TGTGCCAGCAGTTGGGGGATAGGGGAGACCGCTTTCTTT. V is TRBV6-2 or TRBV6-3 and J is TRBJ1-1, with a weak D call TRBD1 (5 bases). Trimming shortened V by 4 bases and J by 11 bases, and 17 bases separated the two germline ends. The CDR3 extends over 13 amino acids. Germline V gene data show CDR1 as MNHEY and CDR2 as SVGEGT.

As to this clonotype: This may stem from a read error, because a much larger clone lies one nucleotide away. The chain has TRBV7-2 and TRBJ2-7; 8 bases agree with TRBD2. Germline loops: CDR1 SGHTA, CDR2 FQGNSA. The V gene end was trimmed by 1 base and the J gene end by 7 bases; junction bases not matched to a gene: 12. This CDR3 has 16 residues. CDR3 region: CASSLGERGHYNEQYF. CDR3 nucleotide sequence: TGTGCCAGCAGCTTAGGAGAGCGGGGGCACTACAATGAGCAGTACTTC.

The chain carries TRBV12-3 or TRBV12-4 and TRBJ2-3, with D possibly TRBD2 on 6 matching bases. The V end was cut by 5 bases, the J end by 4 bases, with 13 bases between. The CDR3 has 14 amino acids. The CDR3: CASSRGGRADTQYF. CDR3 sequence (DNA): TGTGCCAGCAGTCGGGGAGGCCGAGCAGATACGCAGTATTTT.